This is a list of T cell receptor beta chains from one sample in a study of cytomegalovirus exposure and HLA in healthy donors. Profiled with immunoSEQ multiplex PCR; TCRdb holds only in-frame clones, not every one. The data show some 140,000 clones, with about 90% seen just once and less than 3% held by the top ten. The sequenced sample consisted of PBMCs. The receptors were gathered from a man between 18 and 35 years old in good health and CMV-seronegative. The CDR3 runs from the conserved cysteine through the conserved F or W.

>TRBJ2-7|TRBV5-6
CASSLASSGGGWQYF
>TRBJ2-7|TRBV5-4
CATGRTGTNEQYF
>TRBJ1-3|TRBV13
CASSLGQGFSGNTIYF
>TRBJ2-1|TRBV11-3
CASSTRRGTEQFF
>TRBJ2-7|TRBV9
CASSGGQVGAVEQYF
>TRBJ2-3|TRBV29-1
CSVELLAGGGDTQYF
>TRBJ2-1|TRBV6-5
CASRRGQGIENEQFF
>TRBJ1-4|TRBV11-2
CASSSDSRNEKLFF
>TRBJ2-7|TRBV10-1
CASSADLGLDRNEQYF
>TRBJ2-3|TRBV7-8
CASSRGYTDTQYF